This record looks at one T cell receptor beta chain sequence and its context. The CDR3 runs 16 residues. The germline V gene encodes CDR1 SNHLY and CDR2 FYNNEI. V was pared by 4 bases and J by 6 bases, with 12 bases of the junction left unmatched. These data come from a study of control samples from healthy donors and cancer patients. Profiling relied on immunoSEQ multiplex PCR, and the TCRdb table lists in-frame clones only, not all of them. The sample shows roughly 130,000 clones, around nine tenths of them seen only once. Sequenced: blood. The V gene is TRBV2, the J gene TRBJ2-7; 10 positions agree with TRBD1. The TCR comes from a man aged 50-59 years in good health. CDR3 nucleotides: TGTGCCAGCAGTGGAGGGACAGGGGCGCTGAATGGCGAGCAGTACTTC. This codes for CASSGGTGALNGEQYF.